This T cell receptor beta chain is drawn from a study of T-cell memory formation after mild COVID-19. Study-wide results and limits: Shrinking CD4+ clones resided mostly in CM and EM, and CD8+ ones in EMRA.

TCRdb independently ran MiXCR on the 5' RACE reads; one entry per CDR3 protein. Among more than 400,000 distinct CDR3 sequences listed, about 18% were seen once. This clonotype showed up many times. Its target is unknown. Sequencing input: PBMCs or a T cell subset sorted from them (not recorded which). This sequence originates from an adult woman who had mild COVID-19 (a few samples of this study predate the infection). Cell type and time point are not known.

CDR3 DNA: TGTGCCAGCAGCGACCTAGCGGGGATTAATACGCAGTATTTT. This codes for CASSDLAGINTQYF. The chain couples TRBV7-6 to TRBJ2-3; 9 nucleotides match TRBD2. Per germline, CDR1 SGHVS and CDR2 FNYEAQ. This CDR3 is 14 amino acids long. Trimming at V came to 5 bases and at J to 7 bases, leaving 7 bases not matched to a gene.